The clone carrying this T cell receptor beta chain has only one observation. Its antigen is not identified. Germline V CDR1 and CDR2: MNHEY, SMNVEV (reference sequence). This CDR3 region has 14 residues. V lost 6 bases and J 3 bases, leaving 9 bases between the germline ends. This record comes from a study of cytomegalovirus exposure and HLA in healthy donors. Study conclusions and caveats: Published work reported that the classifier diagnosed cytomegalovirus status with high specificity and sensitivity.

Here immunoSEQ multiplex PCR was the method, and the copy in TCRdb shows in-frame clones only, minus some. The table has some 210,000 clones, more than 75% seen once; the top ten hold 2% to 2.5%. The receptor's source is a woman aged 18-29 years in good health and CMV-seropositive. The sequenced sample was PBMCs. This chain uses TRBV27 with TRBJ2-6; D is uncertain. CDR3 region: CASRASGGANVLTF. The CDR3 region has the DNA TGTGCCAGCAGGGCGTCGGGTGGGGCCAACGTCCTGACTTTC.